These T cell receptor beta chains were read from a single sample in a study of blood T cell repertoires in COVID-19. Only in-frame clones appear in the TCRdb table, and some are missing; sequencing was by immunoSEQ multiplex PCR. The profile shows some 50,000 clones, 80% to 90% of them singletons. The sequenced sample was peripheral blood. The receptor source for this set is a woman in her 70s with active COVID-19. Each CDR3 is given with its conserved first and last residue. A D gene is named only where the DNA matches it firmly. Only some rows state a clone size, as once, few, many or a class for expanded clones.

length,J,V,D,size,CDR3,DNA
13,TRBJ2-3,TRBV12-3/TRBV12-4,NA,NA,CASSLQAPDTQYF,TGTGCCAGCAGTCTACAGGCCCCAGATACGCAGTATTTT
14,TRBJ1-6,TRBV6-6,NA,NA,CASSYQGGDSPLHF,TGTGCCAGCAGTTACCAAGGGGGTGATTCACCCCTCCACTTT
13,TRBJ1-5,TRBV10-3,NA,few,CAISGRENQPQHF,TGTGCCATCAGTGGACGGGAGAATCAGCCCCAGCATTTT
13,TRBJ2-2,TRBV28,TRBD1,NA,CASSRQGPGELFF,TGTGCCAGCAGTCGACAGGGGCCCGGGGAGCTGTTTTTT
15,TRBJ2-1,TRBV5-4,TRBD1,NA,CASSSRQGVVNEQFF,TGTGCCAGCAGCTCCCGACAGGGGGTGGTCAATGAGCAGTTCTTC
15,TRBJ2-3,TRBV18,TRBD1,NA,CASSPNRDREDTQYF,TGTGCCAGCTCACCCAACCGGGACAGGGAAGATACGCAGTATTTT
16,TRBJ1-2,TRBV4-2,NA,NA,CASSQDGWGTNYGYTF,TGTGCCAGCAGCCAAGACGGTTGGGGCACAAACTATGGCTACACCTTC
13,TRBJ1-2,TRBV2,NA,NA,CASSPEGTYGYTF,TGTGCCAGCAGCCCGGAGGGGACCTATGGCTACACCTTC
14,TRBJ1-2,TRBV18,NA,once,CASSPPESGYGYTF,TGTGCCAGCTCACCACCGGAGTCGGGATATGGCTACACCTTC
13,TRBJ2-1,TRBV4-2,NA,NA,CASSQAPGGEQFF,TGTGCCAGCAGCCAAGCCCCTGGGGGGGAGCAGTTCTTC
14,TRBJ1-1,TRBV7-9,NA,NA,CASSPGLSDTEAFF,TGTGCCAGCAGCCCCGGGTTGTCGGACACTGAAGCTTTCTTT
15,TRBJ1-6,TRBV27,TRBD1,NA,CASRAGGERNSPLHF,TGTGCCAGCCGGGCAGGGGGCGAGAGGAATTCACCCCTCCACTTT
14,TRBJ2-2,TRBV5-5,NA,few,CASSLFGLPQELFF,TGTGCCAGCAGCTTATTCGGACTTCCCCAGGAGCTGTTTTTT
14,TRBJ1-4,TRBV3-1/TRBV3-2,NA,NA,CASSQDGQSEKLFF,TGTGCCAGCAGCCAAGACGGACAGAGTGAAAAACTGTTTTTT
15,TRBJ1-5,TRBV28,TRBD1,NA,CASSLPGQGFQPQHF,TGTGCCAGCAGTCTACCGGGACAGGGGTTTCAGCCCCAGCATTTT
14,TRBJ1-5,TRBV24-1,TRBD1,few,CATKDRGSDQPQHF,TGTGCCACTAAGGACAGGGGGTCGGATCAGCCCCAGCATTTT
13,TRBJ2-1,TRBV11-1,TRBD1,NA,CASSLGQGLEQFF,TGTGCCAGCAGCTTAGGACAGGGTTTAGAGCAGTTCTTC
17,TRBJ2-3,TRBV5-4,TRBD2,NA,CASSWGGAGGPSDTQYF,TGTGCCAGCAGCTGGGGGGGAGCGGGAGGGCCTTCAGATACGCAGTATTTT
17,TRBJ2-1,TRBV11-2,TRBD2,once,CASSRGGLSGSSYEQFF,TGTGCCAGCAGCCGAGGAGGACTGAGCGGGAGCTCTTACGAGCAGTTCTTC
16,TRBJ2-1,TRBV19,NA,NA,CASSTLLGGVYNEQFF,TGTGCCAGTAGTACACTCCTCGGGGGAGTATACAATGAGCAGTTCTTC
11,TRBJ2-3,TRBV20-1,NA,NA,CSAGGTDTQYF,TGCAGTGCCGGGGGCACAGATACGCAGTATTTT
15,TRBJ1-1,TRBV7-3,TRBD1,NA,CASSHTGTVLTEAFF,TGTGCCAGCAGCCACACCGGGACAGTACTCACTGAAGCTTTCTTT
13,TRBJ1-2,TRBV30,NA,NA,CAWTQGLGYGYTF,TGTGCCTGGACACAGGGATTGGGCTATGGCTACACCTTC
11,TRBJ2-7,TRBV3-1/TRBV3-2,NA,NA,CASSQRYEQYF,TGTGCCAGCAGCCAGCGCTACGAGCAGTACTTC
13,TRBJ2-7,TRBV5-1,TRBD2,NA,CASSLSGNREQYF,TGCGCCAGCAGCCTTAGCGGGAACCGCGAGCAGTACTTC
14,TRBJ2-3,TRBV6-4,NA,NA,CASSDSYSTDTQYF,TGTGCCAGCAGTGACTCCTACAGCACAGATACGCAGTATTTT
14,TRBJ2-3,TRBV6-5,TRBD2,NA,CASSSGRGTDTQYF,TGTGCCAGCAGTAGCGGGAGAGGCACAGATACGCAGTATTTT
15,TRBJ1-5,TRBV5-8,TRBD1,once,CASSFGTAIDQPQHF,TGTGCCAGCAGCTTCGGGACAGCTATCGATCAGCCCCAGCATTTT